These T cell receptor beta chains were read from a single sample in a study of blood T cell repertoires in COVID-19. The data were produced by immunoSEQ multiplex PCR, yet TCRdb's version contains in-frame clones alone and is incomplete. Among roughly 100,000 clones listed, roughly 84% were seen once. Input material: peripheral blood. Receptors were obtained from a man between 65 and 85 years old with active or convalescent COVID-19. CDR3s include the opening cysteine and the closing phenylalanine or tryptophan. D genes are given only for firm matches. Clone size appears in some rows only: once, few, many, or a class for an expanded clone.

clone_size	d_call	v_call	j_call	cdr3_nt	cdr3_aa
.	.	TRBV5-1	TRBJ2-5	TGCGCCAGCAGATACCGGGACCAAGAGACCCAGTACTTC	CASRYRDQETQYF
.	.	TRBV5-1	TRBJ2-3	TGCGCCAGCGGAAAGCGGATCACAGATACGCAGTATTTT	CASGKRITDTQYF
few	.	TRBV6-6	TRBJ1-4	TGTGCCAGCAGTCACCGCCCCGCGACAGGCCTTAATGAAAAACTGTTTTTT	CASSHRPATGLNEKLFF
.	TRBD1	TRBV5-1	TRBJ2-5	TGCGCCAGCAGCTGGACAGGGGAAGAGACCCAGTACTTC	CASSWTGEETQYF
.	.	TRBV11-2	TRBJ2-1	TGTGCCAGCAGCCCCCAAGGAGCCTACAATGAGCAGTTCTTC	CASSPQGAYNEQFF
few	.	TRBV21-1	TRBJ1-5	TGTGCCAGCAGCAAAGATCCTACGGCAGGGCCTGGCAATCAGCCCCAGCATTTT	CASSKDPTAGPGNQPQHF
.	.	TRBV5-1	TRBJ2-5	TGCGCCAGCAGCTCGGGACAACTAGAGACCCAGTACTTC	CASSSGQLETQYF
.	.	TRBV29-1	TRBJ2-3	TGCAGCGTTGATCTGTCCACAGATACGCAGTATTTT	CSVDLSTDTQYF
.	.	TRBV13	TRBJ1-1	TGTGCCAGCAGCAACCCACTACCCCAGGGGTTTAACACTGAAGCTTTCTTT	CASSNPLPQGFNTEAFF
.	TRBD1	TRBV4-1	TRBJ2-1	TGCGCCAGCAGCCCGGGACAGGGGTATGTTAGGAATGAGCAGTTCTTC	CASSPGQGYVRNEQFF
.	TRBD1	TRBV18	TRBJ1-5	TGTGCCAGCTCACCAGGCACAGGGGAACACCAGCCCCAGCATTTT	CASSPGTGEHQPQHF
.	.	TRBV7-2	TRBJ1-2	TGTGCCAGCAGCTTAGTCAGGGATCATGGCTACACCTTC	CASSLVRDHGYTF
.	.	TRBV15	TRBJ1-4	TGTGCCACCAGCAAGGGACTCATTAATGAAAAACTGTTTTTT	CATSKGLINEKLFF
.	TRBD2	TRBV4-1	TRBJ2-3	TGCGCCAGCAGCCTATCTGGGATAGCGGGGGGCCTAACTAGCACAGATACGCAGTATTTT	CASSLSGIAGGLTSTDTQYF
.	.	TRBV6-5	TRBJ2-5	TGTGCCAGCAGTTACCCCGGACTCAACCAAGAGACCCAGTACTTC	CASSYPGLNQETQYF
.	.	TRBV6-6	TRBJ1-6	TGTGCCAGCAGTCCAGGTGGTTCACCCCTCCACTTT	CASSPGGSPLHF
.	.	TRBV7-2	TRBJ1-6	TGTGCCAGCAGCGGACCCCAGGGAGGGGATTCACCCCTCCACTTT	CASSGPQGGDSPLHF
.	TRBD2	TRBV2	TRBJ2-5	TGTGCCAGCAGTGACAGGACTAGCGTAAAAGAGACCCAGTACTTC	CASSDRTSVKETQYF
once	.	TRBV2	TRBJ1-2	TGTGCCAGCAGTGAATGGGGGGGATATGAGGCTGGCTACACCTTC	CASSEWGGYEAGYTF
.	TRBD2	TRBV7-2	TRBJ2-5	TGTGCCAGCAGCTTCCAGCGGGGGGGTAAAGAGACCCAGTACTTC	CASSFQRGGKETQYF
.	.	TRBV7-6	TRBJ2-3	TGTGCCAGCAGCCCCCAGCTGAGGAGCACAGATACGCAGTATTTT	CASSPQLRSTDTQYF
.	.	TRBV5-1	TRBJ2-2	TGCGCCAGCACCCAACAGGGCACCGGGGAGCTGTTTTTT	CASTQQGTGELFF
once	.	TRBV6-5	TRBJ1-2	TGTGCCAGCAGTACGGCAGGGTTCTATGGCTACACCTTC	CASSTAGFYGYTF
.	TRBD1	TRBV3-1/TRBV3-2	TRBJ2-3	TGTGCCAGCAGGGCGACCTCAGGGGGCGTAACAGATACGCAGTATTTT	CASRATSGGVTDTQYF
.	TRBD2	TRBV27	TRBJ2-2	TGTGCCAGCAGCCTCCGTGGACTAGCGGGGGCCGTGAACACCGGGGAGCTGTTTTTT	CASSLRGLAGAVNTGELFF
.	.	TRBV7-8	TRBJ2-1	TGTGCCAGCAGCTTAGCGATCGCAGGGGGGTCCTACAATGAGCAGTTCTTC	CASSLAIAGGSYNEQFF
.	TRBD1	TRBV19	TRBJ1-2	TGTGCCAGTAGTCCGACAGGGCCGACATATGGCTACACCTTC	CASSPTGPTYGYTF
.	TRBD1	TRBV6-5	TRBJ1-2	TGTGCCAGCAGTTACGGTGCAGGGACAGGGCTTGGCTACACCTTC	CASSYGAGTGLGYTF
.	TRBD1	TRBV2	TRBJ2-3	TGTGCCAGCAACGGACAGGGCACAGATACGCAGTATTTT	CASNGQGTDTQYF
.	TRBD1	TRBV7-9	TRBJ1-2	TGTGCCAGCAGCCCTTTGGGACAGGCAGACTATGGCTACACCTTC	CASSPLGQADYGYTF
.	.	TRBV4-1	TRBJ2-3	TGCGCCAGCAGCCAAGCCGGGGTTCGCACAGATACGCAGTATTTT	CASSQAGVRTDTQYF
once	TRBD1	TRBV6-6	TRBJ1-5	TGTGCCAGCACCTCCGACAGGGAGGGCAATCAGCCCCAGCATTTT	CASTSDREGNQPQHF
few	TRBD2	TRBV7-2	TRBJ2-5	TGTGCCAGCAGCTTAGGCCCCAACGGGGGGCAAGAGACCCAGTACTTC	CASSLGPNGGQETQYF
.	.	TRBV29-1	TRBJ2-7	TGCAGCGGGATAATGAGCGGCTCCTACGAGCAGTACTTC	CSGIMSGSYEQYF
.	TRBD1	TRBV27	TRBJ2-2	TGTGCCAGCAGTCCCCAGACAGGGGGCGGGGAGCTGTTTTTT	CASSPQTGGGELFF
many	.	TRBV5-1	TRBJ2-5	TGCGCCAGCAGCTCTCGACTTCCGACCTCATTGGAGACCCAGTACTTC	CASSSRLPTSLETQYF
.	.	TRBV18	TRBJ2-3	TGTGCCAGCTCACCAGGGACTCCGAAAGATACGCAGTATTTT	CASSPGTPKDTQYF
.	TRBD1	TRBV19	TRBJ1-2	TGTGCCAGTAGCCCTACCGGGACAGGGGCCTACTATGGCTACACCTTC	CASSPTGTGAYYGYTF
.	.	TRBV30	TRBJ1-3	TGTGCCTGGACTGCCCCCTTCGGCTCTGGAAACACCATATATTTT	CAWTAPFGSGNTIYF
.	TRBD1	TRBV28	TRBJ2-7	TGTGCCAGCAGCCAATCCGGGACAGGGCTCTACGAGCAGTACTTC	CASSQSGTGLYEQYF
.	TRBD1	TRBV9	TRBJ2-1	TGTGCCAGCAGCGCGGGGACAGGGTCCTACAATGAGCAGTTCTTC	CASSAGTGSYNEQFF
.	.	TRBV18	TRBJ1-1	TGTGCCAGCTCACTGGGGGCGAACACTGAAGCTTTCTTT	CASSLGANTEAFF
few	.	TRBV6-1	TRBJ2-7	TGTGCCAGCAGTGAATTAGGGAGCTCCTACGAGCAGTACTTC	CASSELGSSYEQYF
.	.	TRBV6-5	TRBJ2-3	TGTGCCAGCAGTTATTCAGACGGGGGTACGCAGTATTTT	CASSYSDGGTQYF
.	.	TRBV10-3	TRBJ1-1	TGTGCCATCACCCCGACAACACGCTCTGAAGCTTTCTTT	CAITPTTRSEAFF
.	.	TRBV19	TRBJ1-2	TGTGCCAGCAACCTTTTAGTCGGGTCCAATGGCTACACCTTC	CASNLLVGSNGYTF
.	TRBD1	TRBV2	TRBJ1-6	TGTGCCAGCAGTCCCACAGGGGGCCCCTATAATTCACCCCTCCACTTT	CASSPTGGPYNSPLHF
.	TRBD1	TRBV7-2	TRBJ2-1	TGTGCCAGCAGCTTAGTGGGACAGGGAGGGTCCTACAATGAGCAGTTCTTC	CASSLVGQGGSYNEQFF
.	.	TRBV7-8	TRBJ1-4	TGTGCCAGCAGCTTAGCAACAGGGTGGGAAAAACTGTTTTTT	CASSLATGWEKLFF
few	.	TRBV2	TRBJ1-5	TGTGCCAGCAGTGTTTCTGGGGGCTGGGATCAGCCCCAGCATTTT	CASSVSGGWDQPQHF
.	TRBD2	TRBV4-1	TRBJ2-7	TGCGCCAGCAGCCACCCCGGGACTAGTGACTACGAGCAGTACTTC	CASSHPGTSDYEQYF
.	TRBD1	TRBV5-1	TRBJ1-5	TGCGCCAGCAGCGGAAGGGACAGGGTGGTAGGCAATCAGCCCCAGCATTTT	CASSGRDRVVGNQPQHF
.	.	TRBV7-9	TRBJ1-4	TGTGCCAGCAGCTTAAGCGGGGCGTCGGAAAAACTGTTTTTT	CASSLSGASEKLFF